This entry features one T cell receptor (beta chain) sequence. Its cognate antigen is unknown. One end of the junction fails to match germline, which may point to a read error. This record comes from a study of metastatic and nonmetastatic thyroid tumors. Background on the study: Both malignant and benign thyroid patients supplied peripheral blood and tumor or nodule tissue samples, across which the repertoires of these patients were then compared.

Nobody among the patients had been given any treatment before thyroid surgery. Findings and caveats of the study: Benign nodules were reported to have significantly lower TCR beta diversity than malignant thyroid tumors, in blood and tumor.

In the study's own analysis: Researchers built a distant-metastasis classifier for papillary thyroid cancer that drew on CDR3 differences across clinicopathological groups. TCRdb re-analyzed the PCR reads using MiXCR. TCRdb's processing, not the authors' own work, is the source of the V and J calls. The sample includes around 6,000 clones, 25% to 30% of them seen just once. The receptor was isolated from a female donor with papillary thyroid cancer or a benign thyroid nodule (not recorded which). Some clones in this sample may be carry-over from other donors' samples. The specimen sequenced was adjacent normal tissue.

The CDR3 loop reads CATSGTASLSGELLF. CDR3 sequence (DNA): TGTGCCACCAGTGGGACTGCCTCCTTGTCCGGGGAGCTGCTTTTT. J is TRBJ2-2 and V is TRBV24-1, with D tentatively TRBD2 (5 bases). Germline loops: CDR1 KGHDR, CDR2 SFDVKD. This CDR3 comprises 15 residues.